This T cell receptor (beta chain) is from a study of graft-versus-host responses after intestinal transplantation. Study-level information: Recipients were all induced with anti-thymocyte globulin, then given tacrolimus and steroids for around three years. Study-wide findings and caveats: GvH clone levels peaked in circulation, and this peak was associated with early post-transplant HvG declines. Among recipient marrow samples, GvH clones were found; some appeared first in ileum or blood. Allografts of one patient group, those with graft-donor T cell macrochimerism, had high graft-versus-host to host-versus-graft clonal ratios.

Data came from immunoSEQ multiplex PCR; TCRdb stores just in-frame clones and leaves some out. The profile covers 80,000 to 100,000 clones, with 91% appearing a single time and more than 0.15% taken by the ten largest. V lost 2 bases and J 5 bases, leaving 19 bases between the germline ends. The germline gives CDR1 SEHNR, CDR2 FQNEAQ (reference sequence). The CDR3 sequence is 16 residues long. Note on this clone: Its antigen is currently unknown.

The rearrangement links TRBV7-9 to TRBJ2-7, with D perhaps TRBD2 (5 bases). The specimen was unstimulated CD4+ T cells sorted from spleen or lymph node cells, collected before transplant. The sequence was obtained from a human donor who was the organ donor for an intestinal transplant. In nucleotides, the CDR3 is TGTGCCAGCAGCTTAAGTTTTGGGCGGAGGAGGAACGAGCAGTACTTC. Translation gives CASSLSFGRRRNEQYF.